A selection of T cell receptor beta chains follows, all from one sample in a study of blood T cell repertoires in COVID-19. TCRdb keeps only in-frame clones here, not all; method: immunoSEQ multiplex PCR. The table includes about 220,000 clones, approximately 85% detected once. Specimen: peripheral blood. These receptor sequences come from a man aged 50 or older who had recovered from COVID-19. The CDR3 runs from the conserved cysteine through the conserved F or W.

j_call | v_call | cdr3_length | cdr3_aa
TRBJ2-3 | TRBV27 | 14 | CASSYQGGTDTQYF
TRBJ2-5 | TRBV11-2 | 17 | CASSLSPLSAGGQTQYF
TRBJ2-1 | TRBV12-3/TRBV12-4 | 13 | CASSLDARYEQFF
TRBJ2-7 | TRBV6-1 | 15 | CASSEALQKSYEQYF
TRBJ2-6 | TRBV3-1/TRBV3-2 | 19 | CASSISLQGTAAGANVLTF
TRBJ2-3 | TRBV24-1 | 14 | CATSTWDTTDTQYF
TRBJ1-2 | TRBV28 | 15 | CASSSSPPTGEGYTF
TRBJ2-5 | TRBV14 | 15 | CASSQRRGLQETQYF
TRBJ2-5 | TRBV2 | 17 | CASSQLAEVPARGTQYF
TRBJ1-1 | TRBV14 | 15 | CASSHRPGTGSEAFF
TRBJ2-2 | TRBV4-1 | 16 | CASSQGTGANTGELFF
TRBJ2-1 | TRBV28 | 16 | CASRLGSAVSYNEQFF
TRBJ2-6 | TRBV4-2 | 19 | CASSQGLAGGRTGANVLTF
TRBJ2-7 | TRBV7-8 | 11 | CASSSLYEQYF
TRBJ2-1 | TRBV7-9 | 12 | CASSLQYNEQFF
TRBJ2-7 | TRBV24-1 | 13 | CATRANAAYEQYF
TRBJ2-7 | TRBV3-1/TRBV3-2 | 13 | CASSQTGRTVLYF
TRBJ2-6 | TRBV5-5 | 18 | CASSRGGTDFSGANVLTF
TRBJ1-2 | TRBV3-1/TRBV3-2 | 12 | CASSQGAMLFTF
TRBJ1-4 | TRBV7-9 | 13 | CATGFATNEKLFF
TRBJ2-7 | TRBV5-1 | 14 | CASSLVGSSYEQYF
TRBJ1-3 | TRBV7-2 | 13 | CASSLAQRNTIYF
TRBJ2-1 | TRBV2 | 16 | CASTPKTGATYNEQFF
TRBJ1-4 | TRBV6-1 | 15 | CASSDQTGGNEKLFF
TRBJ1-6 | TRBV30 | 16 | CAWSGRGQGPNSPLHF
TRBJ1-3 | TRBV6-4 | 15 | CASSPDRGSGNTIYF
TRBJ1-6 | TRBV27 | 14 | CASSSEQGWSPLHF
TRBJ2-2 | TRBV5-1 | 18 | CASSLEAGGPGSTGELFF
TRBJ2-6 | TRBV7-2 | 17 | CASSADRLSFGANVLTF
TRBJ1-6 | TRBV27 | 14 | CATQRTGINSPLHF
TRBJ1-6 | TRBV27 | 15 | CASSFRTGGHSPLHF
TRBJ2-7 | TRBV28 | 16 | CASSTPRVFPIYEQYF
TRBJ1-2 | TRBV28 | 14 | CASSFPGTDYGYTF
TRBJ2-7 | TRBV28 | 13 | CASSLRQPYEQYF
TRBJ2-7 | TRBV11-2 | 14 | CASSLGTGSYEQYF
TRBJ2-7 | TRBV28 | 14 | CASSPDRNSYEQYF
TRBJ2-7 | TRBV6-1 | 17 | CASSESMTSGRAYEQYF
TRBJ2-5 | TRBV7-2 | 15 | CASSFIAGVGETQYF
TRBJ1-2 | TRBV4-1 | 16 | CASSQKPGQGDYGYTF
TRBJ2-2 | TRBV19 | 14 | CASSIAGQGRELFF
TRBJ2-5 | TRBV7-9 | 13 | CASSFLAQETQYF